These 18 T cell receptor beta chains were sequenced from one sample in a study of blood T cells in healthy people across ages. The use of a sample-barcoded 5' primer and a J-beta primer mix characterized a second PCR of about 6 to 12 cycles. TCRdb fed the 5' RACE reads into MiXCR, producing one record per CDR3 protein. The data contain around 800,000 distinct CDR3 sequences, about half of them seen just once; the ten biggest clones take up less than 20%. Material: blood. The receptors here all came from a man older than 75 in good health.

This chain links TRBV11-3 with TRBJ2-5, with D perhaps assigned TRBD1 or TRBD2 (5 bases each). Germline-derived CDR1 and CDR2 are SGHNT and YENEEA. V dropped 6 bases and J dropped 0 bases, with 14 bases sitting between them. There are 15 residues in the CDR3. The CDR3 loop reads CASSHRDGYQETQYF. Here the CDR3 DNA reads TGTGCCAGCAGTCATCGGGACGGTTACCAAGAGACCCAGTACTTC.

V usage is TRBV6-2 or TRBV6-3 and J usage is TRBJ2-7, with 10 nucleotides matching TRBD2. Germline CDR1 MNHEY, CDR2 SVGEGT. The CDR3 spans 16 residues. V lost 4 bases and J lost 2; bases outside the gene matches: 8. In DNA, the CDR3 is TGTGCCAGCAGTTCCCCTCACAGCGGGAGGGCCTACGAGCAGTACTTC. Protein: CASSSPHSGRAYEQYF.

The chain links TRBV7-9 to TRBJ2-7; D possibly corresponds to TRBD1 (5 bases). Germline loops: CDR1 SEHNR, CDR2 FQNEAQ (reference sequence). CDR3 length: 14 residues. Trimming removed 0 bases at V and 5 bases at J, with 11 bases between. The CDR3 is CASSLALRGHEQYF. For the CDR3, the DNA is TGTGCCAGCAGCTTAGCGCTAAGGGGCCACGAGCAGTACTTC.

The CDR3 loop is CASSRDSGYEQYF. CDR3 nucleotides: TGTGCCAGCAGTCGGGACTCAGGTTACGAGCAGTACTTC. The chain recombines TRBV7-2 with TRBJ2-7; D is possibly TRBD2 (6 bases). Per the germline V gene, CDR1 is SGHTA and CDR2 is FQGNSA. Trimming left V 6 bases short and J 4 bases short, with 13 bases between. The CDR3 has 13 residues.

V gene TRBV29-1 combines with J gene TRBJ2-7; 8 bases match TRBD1. V trimming: 0 bases; J trimming: 0 bases; junction bases outside the gene matches: 13. The CDR3 extends over 18 amino acids. CDR1 and CDR2 from the germline V gene are SQVTM and ANQGSEA. The CDR3 is CSVEDGSIGQGASYEQYF. Here the CDR3 DNA reads TGCAGCGTTGAAGATGGGTCGATCGGGCAGGGGGCCTCCTACGAGCAGTACTTC.

Details on this clonotype: A much larger clone lies one base from this, so it may be a read error. V is TRBV7-9 and J is TRBJ2-1; D not certain. The CDR3 consists of 14 residues. CDR1 is SEHNR, CDR2 FQNEAQ, per germline (reference sequence). CDR3 region: CTSSLAVSVTEQFF. The CDR3 DNA reads TGTACCAGCAGCTTAGCAGTGTCGGTGACTGAGCAGTTCTTC.

J is TRBJ2-5 and V is TRBV28, with D unresolved. The CDR3 covers 15 residues. V shed 2 bases and J shed 4 bases, with 14 bases lying between them. CDR1 and CDR2 (germline): MDHEN, SYDVKM. CDR3 DNA: TGTGCCAGCAGTTTAAATAGGGTGTCCGGAGAGACCCAGTACTTC. As protein: CASSLNRVSGETQYF.

The chain employs TRBV5-1 and TRBJ1-1, with TRBD1 identical over 9 bases. The V segment lost 3 bases and the J segment 5 bases; nucleotides outside the gene matches: 5. Germline values: CDR1 SGHRS, CDR2 YFSETQ. The CDR3 loop spans 14 amino acids. The CDR3 sequence: CASSYDRGCTEAFF. The CDR3 bases are TGCGCCAGCAGCTACGACAGGGGGTGTACTGAAGCTTTCTTT.

This clonotype was recorded at least ten times. The V and J genes are TRBV5-1 and TRBJ2-1, with a possible D match to TRBD2 (5 bases). V was clipped by 0 bases and J by 7 bases, with 11 bases between them. The CDR3 length is 14 residues. Germline V gives CDR1 SGHRS, CDR2 YFSETQ. CDR3 nucleotide sequence: TGCGCCAGCAGCTTGGTGTTAGCGACTAATGAGCAGTTCTTC. This gives the protein CASSLVLATNEQFF.

The J gene is TRBJ2-3, the V gene TRBV7-2; D assignment may be TRBD1 or TRBD2 (6 bases each). This CDR3 contains 18 residues. Germline assignment: CDR1 SGHTA and CDR2 FQGNSA. Deletions cut 1 base from V and 0 bases from J, with 17 bases between. The CDR3 DNA sequence: TGTGCCAGCAGCTTAGGGGGGGCTGCGGGACGCAGCACAGATACGCAGTATTTT. Translated: CASSLGGAAGRSTDTQYF.

Of note for this clonotype: An end of the junction differs from the germline gene, which may be a read error. This sequence joins TRBV10-3 and TRBJ2-1, with 7 bases aligning to TRBD1. From germline, CDR1 is ENHRY and CDR2 SYGVKD. This CDR3 is built from 14 residues. The CDR3 loop is CAINEGAGVNEQFF. In nucleotides, the CDR3 is TGTGCCATCAATGAGGGGGCAGGTGTGAATGAGCAATTCTTC.

CDR3: CASSALEGPAYEQYF. DNA for the CDR3: TGTGCCAGCAGTGCTTTGGAGGGCCCAGCCTACGAGCAGTACTTC. This chain uses TRBV6-1 with TRBJ2-7; a weak D match, TRBD2 (6 bases). V gave up 4 bases and J gave up 2 bases, with 15 bases separating them. Germline CDR1 is MNHNS and CDR2 is SASEGT. This CDR3 contains 15 residues.

The rearrangement joins TRBV20-1 to TRBJ2-2; D remains unclear. This CDR3 spans 13 amino acids. The germline V and J ends were trimmed by 5 bases and 4 bases, with 11 bases remaining between them. Germline V gene data show CDR1 as DFQATT and CDR2 as SNEGSKA (reference sequence). The CDR3 nucleotides are TGCAGTGCTTGGATTACCTCCACCGGGGAGCTGTTTTTT. It translates to CSAWITSTGELFF.

The genes are TRBV7-2 and TRBJ1-5; D possibly corresponds to TRBD1 (6 bases). Germline V lookup: CDR1 SGHTA, CDR2 FQGNSA. The CDR3 has 15 amino acids. V lost 5 bases and J 6 bases, leaving 17 bases between the germline ends. In DNA form, the CDR3 reads TGTGCCAGCAGCCCCGGCCGGGGGGCGAGTCAGCCCCAGCATTTT. This sequence encodes CASSPGRGASQPQHF.

The chain is built from TRBV4-2 and TRBJ2-5; no definite D call. The CDR3 runs 14 residues. V was trimmed by 1 base and J by 3 bases, leaving 9 bases between them. Per germline, CDR1 LGHNA and CDR2 YNFKEQ. The CDR3 is CASSQGGAKETQYF. CDR3 in DNA: TGTGCCAGCAGCCAAGGAGGTGCTAAAGAGACCCAGTACTTC.

This clonotype has just a few counts. This chain links TRBV24-1 with TRBJ2-1, with 7 bases fitting TRBD2. V gave up 2 bases and J gave up 7 bases; unmatched junction bases: 13. This CDR3 contains 17 residues. Germline-derived CDR1 and CDR2 are KGHDR and SFDVKD. CDR3 amino acids: CATSDSRLAGVGNEQFF. Here the CDR3 DNA reads TGTGCCACCAGTGATTCCCGACTTGCGGGAGTAGGTAATGAGCAGTTCTTC.

The rearrangement uses TRBV7-6 and TRBJ2-1; D possibly corresponds to TRBD2 (6 bases). The J call is in doubt because the DNA end fits TRBJ2-7 better. Germline V gives CDR1 SGHVS, CDR2 FNYEAQ. This CDR3 is built from 16 residues. The DNA of the CDR3 is TGTGCCAGCAGCTTAGTCAGAGCGGGCTACGACAATGAGCAGTACTTC. It specifies CASSLVRAGYDNEQYF.

This clonotype was picked up a small number of times. The chain carries TRBV12-3 or TRBV12-4 and TRBJ1-1; unclear D gene. The CDR3 extends over 16 amino acids. V shed 4 bases and J shed 0 bases, with 15 bases lying between them. CDR3 sequence reads: CASSSTPPGMNTEAFF. CDR3 sequence (DNA): TGTGCCAGCAGTTCTACCCCACCAGGAATGAACACTGAAGCTTTCTTT.